This T cell receptor (beta chain) is from a study of blood T cell repertoires in COVID-19 (dated by TCRdb to between 2020 and 2021). In the study overall: Samples from collaborators originated in the United States, Italy and Spain and spanned both the acute and convalescent phases of COVID-19. Where available, HLA class I and class II types were obtained from metadata supplied by the sample provider rather than from assay-based typing. A freely available public database, intended as a resource for researchers studying the immune response to SARS-CoV-2, is where the repertoires were released. Samples came from the ongoing ImmuneRACE study (first 160 participants) plus 1,254 subjects from 6 global collaborators. The sample metadata nearly always contained a de-identified subject ID, COVID-19 status, age in years and sex. The dataset comprised deeply sampled blood TCRbeta repertoires from subjects exposed to, actively infected with, or recovered from COVID-19. The prospective study material was composed of cDNA or gDNA derived from T cells, B-cell-depleted T cells, or PBMCs.

Details on this clone: Its antigen is unknown. Base-call qualities are not available, and no considerably larger clone is one nucleotide away.

What the authors observed across the whole study: Clinical and demographic metadata were provided uncurated, with the amount varying by source and participant.

The collaborating institutions used their own protocols to collect whole blood in K2EDTA tubes. For TCRbeta analysis, collaborators shipped samples as frozen whole blood, isolated PBMCs, or DNA extracted from either of those sample types. The immunoSEQ Assay, a bias-controlled multiplex PCR, was used to amplify TCRbeta CDR3 regions from genomic DNA. In the original analysis: The number of nucleated cells in each sample was estimated from the amplification of reference gene primers within the assay. Sequence reads were collapsed and filtered to measure the absolute abundance of every unique TCRbeta CDR3 rearrangement. For each sample, productive Simpson clonality was calculated as the square root of Simpson's diversity index over productive rearrangements. TCRdb took this table from immuneACCESS and kept in-frame rearrangements with V and J called. Such tables lack part of the clones; where checked against another copy, unresolved V genes explain under half of the gap, and the rest is unexplained. Clone size and V and J calls were adopted from that table, with D and trimming inferred from the DNA. This sample holds 100,000 or so clones; 65% to 75% were observed only once. The ten largest clones take up about 6% of the sample.

Taken from cysteine to phenylalanine, the CDR3 has 17 residues. The kept DNA is CDR3 alone, 51 bases in frame from the first base. The germline V gene encodes CDR1 MGHDK and CDR2 SYGVNS. V gives up 1 base and J gives up 2 bases, and the segment between their germline ends measures 18 bases. This clonotype originated in an elderly man with acute or convalescent COVID-19. The specimen was peripheral blood. Recombination connected TRBV25-1 to TRBJ2-7, and the D gene may be TRBD2, 6 bases matching. The CDR3 has the sequence CASSESEWRDRTYEQYF. The nucleotide sequence is TGTGCCAGCAGTGAATCAGAGTGGCGGGATAGGACCTACGAGCAGTACTTC.